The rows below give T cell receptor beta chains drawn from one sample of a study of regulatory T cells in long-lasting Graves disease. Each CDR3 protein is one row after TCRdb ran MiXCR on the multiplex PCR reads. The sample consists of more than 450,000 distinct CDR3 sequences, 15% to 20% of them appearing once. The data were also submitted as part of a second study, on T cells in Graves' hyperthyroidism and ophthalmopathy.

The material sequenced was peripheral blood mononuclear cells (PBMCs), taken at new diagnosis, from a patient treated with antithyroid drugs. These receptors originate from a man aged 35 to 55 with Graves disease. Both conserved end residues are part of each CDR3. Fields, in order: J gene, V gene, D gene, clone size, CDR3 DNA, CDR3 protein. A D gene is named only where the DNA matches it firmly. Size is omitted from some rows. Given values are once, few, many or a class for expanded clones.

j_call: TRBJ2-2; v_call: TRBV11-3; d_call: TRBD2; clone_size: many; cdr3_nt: TGTGCCAGCAACCAGGGACTAGGGGACACCGGGGAGCTGTTTTTT; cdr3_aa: CASNQGLGDTGELFF
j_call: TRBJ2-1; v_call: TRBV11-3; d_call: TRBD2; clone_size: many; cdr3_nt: TGTGCCAGCAGCAAAGTCGGGCTAGCGGGAGGTAATGAGCAGTTCTTC; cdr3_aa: CASSKVGLAGGNEQFF
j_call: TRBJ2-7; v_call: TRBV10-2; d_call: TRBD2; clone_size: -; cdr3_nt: TGCGCCAGCAGCCCTACTAGCGGGAGGTCGAACGAGCAGTACTTC; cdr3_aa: CASSPTSGRSNEQYF
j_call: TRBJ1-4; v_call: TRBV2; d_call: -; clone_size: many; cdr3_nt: TGTGCCAGCAGTGGGGGCGCAACTAATGAAAAACTGTTTTTT; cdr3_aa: CASSGGATNEKLFF
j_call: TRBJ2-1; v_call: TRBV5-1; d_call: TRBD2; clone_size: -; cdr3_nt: TGCGCCAGCAGCATCCCTGGACTAGCGGGGCCCAATGAGCAGTTCTTC; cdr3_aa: CASSIPGLAGPNEQFF
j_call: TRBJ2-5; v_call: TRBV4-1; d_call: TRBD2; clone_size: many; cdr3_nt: TGCGCCAGCAGCCAACTGGGGCGGGAGGAGACCCAGTACTTC; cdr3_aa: CASSQLGREETQYF
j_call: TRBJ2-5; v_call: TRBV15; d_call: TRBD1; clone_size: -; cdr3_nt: TGTGCCACCAGCAGAAAGGACAGGGGGCCCCAAGAGACCCAGTACTTC; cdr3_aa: CATSRKDRGPQETQYF
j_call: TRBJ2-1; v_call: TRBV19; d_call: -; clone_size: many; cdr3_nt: TGTGCCAGTAGTCCTCATGGGGGTAGGGACAATGAGCAGTTCTTC; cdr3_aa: CASSPHGGRDNEQFF
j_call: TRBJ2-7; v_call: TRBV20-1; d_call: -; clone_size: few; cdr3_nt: TGCAGTGCTAGAGACCCCCCGAGTTACGAGCAGTACTTC; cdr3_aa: CSARDPPSYEQYF
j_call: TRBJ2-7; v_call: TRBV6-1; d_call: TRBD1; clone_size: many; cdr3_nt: TGTGCCAGCAGTGAAGTCGGGCCAGGGGGCATCTACGAGCAGTACTTC; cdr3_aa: CASSEVGPGGIYEQYF
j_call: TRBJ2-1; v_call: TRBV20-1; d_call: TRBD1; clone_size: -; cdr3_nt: TGCAGTGCAAAACTCCGGGACAGGGGGTTCGGACTAGCGAGGCTGACTAAGCAGTTCTTC; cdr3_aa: CSAKLRDRGFGLARLTKQFF
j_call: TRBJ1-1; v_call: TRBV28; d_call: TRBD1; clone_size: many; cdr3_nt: TGTGCCAGCAGGGGGACAGGGGGGAACACTGAAGCTTTCTTT; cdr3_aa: CASRGTGGNTEAFF
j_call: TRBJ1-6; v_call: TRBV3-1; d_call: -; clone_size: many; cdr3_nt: TGTGCCAGCAGCCAAGATGGTAGCTATGTGTCACCCCTCCACTTT; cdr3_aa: CASSQDGSYVSPLHF
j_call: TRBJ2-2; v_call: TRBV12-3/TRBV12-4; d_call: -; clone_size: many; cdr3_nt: TGTGCCAGCAGCCCACCATCCGGGTTTGACGCCGGGGAGCTGTTTTTT; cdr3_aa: CASSPPSGFDAGELFF
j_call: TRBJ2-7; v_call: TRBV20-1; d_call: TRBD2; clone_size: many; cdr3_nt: TGCAGTGCTAGAGATACGCGGGAGGGCTCCTACGAGCAGTACTTC; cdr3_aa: CSARDTREGSYEQYF
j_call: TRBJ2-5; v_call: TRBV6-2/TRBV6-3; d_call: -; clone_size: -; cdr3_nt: TGTGCCAGCAGTGAGGGGTCTCCTACCCAGTACTTC; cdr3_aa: CASSEGSPTQYF
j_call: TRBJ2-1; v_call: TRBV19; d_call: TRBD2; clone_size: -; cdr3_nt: TGTGCCAGTAGTAAGGGACTAGCGGGAGTCGGCAATGAGCAGTTCTTC; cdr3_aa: CASSKGLAGVGNEQFF
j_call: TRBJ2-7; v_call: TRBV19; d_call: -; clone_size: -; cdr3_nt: TGTGCCAGTCAGTACAGGGGAGGCGAGCAGTACTTC; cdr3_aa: CASQYRGGEQYF
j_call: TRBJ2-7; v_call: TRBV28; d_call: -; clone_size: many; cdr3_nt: TGTGCCAGCAGCCCCCCCGGGACCTCCCAAGGGCAGTACTTC; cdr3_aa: CASSPPGTSQGQYF
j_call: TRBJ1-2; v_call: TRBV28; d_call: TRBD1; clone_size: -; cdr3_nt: TGTGCCAGCAGTTTAAAGGGACAGGGGGCTTACTATGGCTACACCTTC; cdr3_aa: CASSLKGQGAYYGYTF
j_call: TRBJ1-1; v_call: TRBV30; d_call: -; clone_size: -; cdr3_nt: TGTGCCTGGAGTGTAGTGACCGGGACAGAAGCTTTCTTT; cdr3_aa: CAWSVVTGTEAFF
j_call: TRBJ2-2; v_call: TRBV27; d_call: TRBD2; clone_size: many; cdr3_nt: TGTGCCAGCAGTTCCCAAATCTCACTAGCGGGAGAGCCCGGGGAGCTGTTTTTT; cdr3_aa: CASSSQISLAGEPGELFF
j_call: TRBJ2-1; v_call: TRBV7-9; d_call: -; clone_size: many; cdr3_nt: TGTGCCAGCAGCCCTCCCCCCGATGAGCAGTTCTTC; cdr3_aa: CASSPPPDEQFF
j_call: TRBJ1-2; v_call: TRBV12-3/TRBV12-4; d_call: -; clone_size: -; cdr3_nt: TGTGCCAGCAGTTTATTGCAGGGGCGCGGCTATGGCTACACCTTC; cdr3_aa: CASSLLQGRGYGYTF
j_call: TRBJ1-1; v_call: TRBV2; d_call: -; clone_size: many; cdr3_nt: TGTGCCAGCAGGGAGTGGGAGGGGCGGTACACTGAAGCTTTCTTT; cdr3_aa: CASREWEGRYTEAFF
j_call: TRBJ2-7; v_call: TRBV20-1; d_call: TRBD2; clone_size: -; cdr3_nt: TGCAGTGCTAGGAGGCTAGCGGGGACCCCCTACGAGCAGTACTTC; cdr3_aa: CSARRLAGTPYEQYF
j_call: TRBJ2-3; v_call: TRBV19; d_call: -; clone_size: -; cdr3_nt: TGTGCCAGTAGGGACGGCCCTAGCGCAGATACGCAGTATTTT; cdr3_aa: CASRDGPSADTQYF
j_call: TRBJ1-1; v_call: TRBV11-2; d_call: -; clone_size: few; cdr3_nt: TGTGCCAGCAGCTATGGACAGGAAGCTTTCTTT; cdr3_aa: CASSYGQEAFF
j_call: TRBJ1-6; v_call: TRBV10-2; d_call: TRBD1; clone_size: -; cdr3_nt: TGCGCCAGCAGAGGGACAGAAAATTCACCCCTCCACTTT; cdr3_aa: CASRGTENSPLHF
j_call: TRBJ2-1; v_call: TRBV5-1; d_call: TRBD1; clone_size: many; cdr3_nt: TGCGCCAGCAGCGTGGGACAGAGCTCCTACAATGAGCAGTTCTTC; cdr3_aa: CASSVGQSSYNEQFF
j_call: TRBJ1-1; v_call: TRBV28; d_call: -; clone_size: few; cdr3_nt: TGTGCCAGCAGTTTATTTCAGGGGAGAGTAGCTTTCTTT; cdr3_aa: CASSLFQGRVAFF
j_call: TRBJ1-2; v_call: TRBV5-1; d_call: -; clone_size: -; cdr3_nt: TGTGCCAGCAGCTATATGTCATCAAACTATGGCTACACCTTC; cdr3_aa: CASSYMSSNYGYTF
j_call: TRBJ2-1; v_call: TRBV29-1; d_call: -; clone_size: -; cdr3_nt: TGCAGCGTTGGAACCAGGGCTATGGACAATGAGCAGTTCTTC; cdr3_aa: CSVGTRAMDNEQFF
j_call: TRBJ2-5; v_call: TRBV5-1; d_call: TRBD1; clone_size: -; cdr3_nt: TGCGCCAGCAGCTTGCACCTAGGCGACAGGGGACGAGAGACCCAGTACTTC; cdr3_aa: CASSLHLGDRGRETQYF
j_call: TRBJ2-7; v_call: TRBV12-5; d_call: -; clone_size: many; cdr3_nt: TGTGCTAGTGGCCTCTGGGACTCCGAAGGTGTGGAGCAGTACTTC; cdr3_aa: CASGLWDSEGVEQYF
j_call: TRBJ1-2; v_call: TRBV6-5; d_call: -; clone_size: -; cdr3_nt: TGTGCCAGCAGTTACTCGAGGGGAACCTATGGCTACACCTTC; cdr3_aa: CASSYSRGTYGYTF
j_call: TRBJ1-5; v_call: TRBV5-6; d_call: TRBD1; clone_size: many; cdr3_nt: TGTGCCAGCAGCCGACAGGACAGGATCAATCAGCCCCAGCATTTT; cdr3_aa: CASSRQDRINQPQHF
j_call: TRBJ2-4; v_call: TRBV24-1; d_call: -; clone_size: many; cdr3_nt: TGTGCCACCAGTGATCGGACGAGAAACATTCAGTACTTC; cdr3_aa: CATSDRTRNIQYF
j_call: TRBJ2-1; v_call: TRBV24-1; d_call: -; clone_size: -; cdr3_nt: TGTGCCACCAGTGATGCCCCCCGATCCAATGAGCAGTTCTTC; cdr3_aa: CATSDAPRSNEQFF
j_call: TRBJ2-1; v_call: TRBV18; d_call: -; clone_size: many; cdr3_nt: TGTGCCAGCTCACCCGCCATCGAGGGGTACGATGAGCAGTTCTTC; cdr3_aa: CASSPAIEGYDEQFF
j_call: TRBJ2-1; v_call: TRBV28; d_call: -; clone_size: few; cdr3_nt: TGTGCCACCAGTGACCTGGACTGGAACAATGAGCAGTTCTTC; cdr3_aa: CATSDLDWNNEQFF
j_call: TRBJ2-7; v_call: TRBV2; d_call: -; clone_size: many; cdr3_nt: TGTGCCAGCACGGTTCTCGGGGTCGGCGAGCAGTACTTC; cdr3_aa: CASTVLGVGEQYF
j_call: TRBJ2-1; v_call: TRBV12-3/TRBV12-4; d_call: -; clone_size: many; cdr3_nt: TGTGCCAGCAGTTCGAGCGCCAAAGGGGAGCAGTTCTTC; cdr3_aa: CASSSSAKGEQFF
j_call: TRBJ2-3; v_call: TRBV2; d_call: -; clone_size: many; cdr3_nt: TGTGCCAGCAGTTCGGACTGGCTCCCGGCAACAGATACGCAGTATTTT; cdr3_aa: CASSSDWLPATDTQYF
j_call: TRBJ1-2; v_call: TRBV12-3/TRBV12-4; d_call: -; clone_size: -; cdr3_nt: TGTGCCAGCAGTTTTCGGCAGGGAAGAAGTGGCTACACCTTC; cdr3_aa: CASSFRQGRSGYTF
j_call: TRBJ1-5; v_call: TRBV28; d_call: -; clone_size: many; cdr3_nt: TGTGCCAGCAGTTTTTCCAGGGCAAGCAATCAGCCCCAGCATTTT; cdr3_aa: CASSFSRASNQPQHF
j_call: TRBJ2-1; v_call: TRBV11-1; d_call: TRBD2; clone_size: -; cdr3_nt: TGTGCCAGCAGCTCAGAACCGGGACTAGCGGGAGGGTACAATGAGCAGTTCTTC; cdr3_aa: CASSSEPGLAGGYNEQFF
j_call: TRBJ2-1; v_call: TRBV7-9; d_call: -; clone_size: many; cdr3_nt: TGTGCCAGCAGCTTAGCGCGAGGTGGTCCCAGCTACAATGAGCAGTTCTTC; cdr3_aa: CASSLARGGPSYNEQFF
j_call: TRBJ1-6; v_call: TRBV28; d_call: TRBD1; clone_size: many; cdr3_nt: TGTGCCAGCCAAGGGGGCGCGTCCTATAATTCACCCCTCCACTTT; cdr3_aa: CASQGGASYNSPLHF
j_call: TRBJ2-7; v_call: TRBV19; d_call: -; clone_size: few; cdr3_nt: TGTGCCAGTAGTTCAGGACGCCACGAGCAGTACTTC; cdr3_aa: CASSSGRHEQYF
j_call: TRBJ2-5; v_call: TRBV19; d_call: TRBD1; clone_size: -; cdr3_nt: TGTGCCAGTAGTATCCGGGACAGTCAAGAGACCCAGTACTTC; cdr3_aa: CASSIRDSQETQYF
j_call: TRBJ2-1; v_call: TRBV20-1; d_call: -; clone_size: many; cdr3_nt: TGCAGTGCTAGCGAGGAGAGCTCCTACAATGAGCAGTTCTTC; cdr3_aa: CSASEESSYNEQFF
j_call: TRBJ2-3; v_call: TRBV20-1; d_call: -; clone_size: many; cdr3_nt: TGCAGTGCTAGAGACCTAGCGCACTACACAGATACGCAGTATTTT; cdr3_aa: CSARDLAHYTDTQYF
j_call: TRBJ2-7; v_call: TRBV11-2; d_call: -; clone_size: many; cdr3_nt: TGTGCCAGCAGCAGACACAGGGGGCCTCGACTAGCGGTAACCTACGAGCAGTACTTC; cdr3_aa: CASSRHRGPRLAVTYEQYF
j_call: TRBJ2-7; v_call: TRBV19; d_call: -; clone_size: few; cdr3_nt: TGTGCCAGTAGTAAGACAGGTAACACACTATCCTACGAGCAGTACTTC; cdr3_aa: CASSKTGNTLSYEQYF
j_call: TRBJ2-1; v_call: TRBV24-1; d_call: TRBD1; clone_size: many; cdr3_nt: TGTGCCACCAGTGATTCCGGGACAGGTGAGAGGAATGAGCAGTTCTTC; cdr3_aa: CATSDSGTGERNEQFF